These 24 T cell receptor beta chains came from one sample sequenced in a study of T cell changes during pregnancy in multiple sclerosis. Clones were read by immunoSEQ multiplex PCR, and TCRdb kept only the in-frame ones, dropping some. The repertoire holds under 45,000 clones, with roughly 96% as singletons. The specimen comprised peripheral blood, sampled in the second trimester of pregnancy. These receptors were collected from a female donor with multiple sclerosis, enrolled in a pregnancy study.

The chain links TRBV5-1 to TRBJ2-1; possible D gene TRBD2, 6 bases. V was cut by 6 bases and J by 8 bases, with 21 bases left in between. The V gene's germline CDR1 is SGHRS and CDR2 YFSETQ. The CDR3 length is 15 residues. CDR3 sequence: CASNFDGSRRDEQFF. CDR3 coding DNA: TGCGCCAGCAACTTCGACGGGAGCCGAAGGGATGAGCAGTTCTTC.

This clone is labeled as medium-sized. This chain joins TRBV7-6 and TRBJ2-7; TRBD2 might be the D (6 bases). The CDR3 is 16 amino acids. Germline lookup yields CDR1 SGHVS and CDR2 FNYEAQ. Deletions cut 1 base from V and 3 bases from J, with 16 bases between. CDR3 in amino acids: CASSLVGGGNLYEQYF. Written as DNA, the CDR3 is TGTGCCAGCAGCTTAGTGGGGGGTGGAAACCTCTACGAGCAGTACTTC.

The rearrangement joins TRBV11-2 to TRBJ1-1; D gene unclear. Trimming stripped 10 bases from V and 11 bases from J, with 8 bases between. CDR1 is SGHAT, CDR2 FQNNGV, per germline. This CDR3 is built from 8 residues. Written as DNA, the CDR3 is TGTGCCACCTCTTTCGCTTTCTTT. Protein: CATSFAFF.

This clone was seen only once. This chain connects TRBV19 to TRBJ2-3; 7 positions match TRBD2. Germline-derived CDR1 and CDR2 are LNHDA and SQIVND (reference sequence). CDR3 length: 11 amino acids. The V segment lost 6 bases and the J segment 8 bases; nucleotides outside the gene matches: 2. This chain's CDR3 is CASRGGTTQYF. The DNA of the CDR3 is TGTGCCAGTAGGGGGGGGACTACGCAGTATTTT. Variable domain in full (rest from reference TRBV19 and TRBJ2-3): DGGITQSPKYLFRKEGQNVTLSCEQNLNHDAMYWYRQDPGQGLRLIYYSQIVNDFQKGDIAEGYSVSREKKESFPLTVTSAQKNPTAFYLCASRGGTTQYFGPGTRLTVL.

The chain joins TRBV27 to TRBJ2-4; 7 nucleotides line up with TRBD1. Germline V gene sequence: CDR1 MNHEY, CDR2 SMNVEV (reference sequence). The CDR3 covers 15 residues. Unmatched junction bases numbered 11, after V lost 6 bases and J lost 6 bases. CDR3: CASSLNSGQLNIQYF. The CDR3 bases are TGTGCCAGCAGCCTGAATTCGGGACAGCTAAACATTCAGTACTTC.

For the CDR3, the DNA is TGTGCCAGCAAGCATCAGGAGCTGAGGGAAGAAGCTTTCTTT. Translation gives CASKHQELREEAFF. This chain links TRBV6-1 with TRBJ1-1; no reliable D call. Per germline, CDR1 MNHNS and CDR2 SASEGT. V shed 7 bases and J shed 8 bases, with 20 bases lying between them. This CDR3 spans 14 amino acids.

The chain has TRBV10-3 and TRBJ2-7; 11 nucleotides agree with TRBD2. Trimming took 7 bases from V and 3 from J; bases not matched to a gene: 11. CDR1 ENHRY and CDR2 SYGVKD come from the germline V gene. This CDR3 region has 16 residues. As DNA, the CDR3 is TGTGCCATCATCGTCGCACCGACTAGCGGGAACTACGAGCAGTACTTC. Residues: CAIIVAPTSGNYEQYF.

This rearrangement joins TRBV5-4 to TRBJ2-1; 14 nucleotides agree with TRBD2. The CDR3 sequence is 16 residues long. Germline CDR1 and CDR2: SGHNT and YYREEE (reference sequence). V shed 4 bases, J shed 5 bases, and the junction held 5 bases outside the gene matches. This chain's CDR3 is CASSPPGLAGDNEQFF. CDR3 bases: TGTGCCAGCAGCCCCCCGGGACTAGCGGGAGACAATGAGCAGTTCTTC.

In DNA, the CDR3 is TGTGCCAGCAGCTTGGGGGACAGGGGATCAGAGACCCAGTACTTC. Residues: CASSLGDRGSETQYF. The genes are TRBV5-4 and TRBJ2-5; 10 bases are shared with TRBD1. CDR1 SGHNT and CDR2 YYREEE come from the germline V gene (reference sequence). This CDR3 contains 15 residues. The trim removed 0 bases at V and 4 bases at J, leaving 3 bases unmatched.

Here the CDR3 DNA reads TGTGCCAGCTTACTGACAGACCAAGAGACCCAGTACTTC. It codes for CASLLTDQETQYF. This rearrangement joins TRBV6-1 to TRBJ2-5, with TRBD1 as a possible D gene (5 bases). With 8 bases removed from V and 0 bases from J, the gap between germline ends came to 10 bases. Germline V gives CDR1 MNHNS, CDR2 SASEGT. CDR3 length: 13 amino acids.

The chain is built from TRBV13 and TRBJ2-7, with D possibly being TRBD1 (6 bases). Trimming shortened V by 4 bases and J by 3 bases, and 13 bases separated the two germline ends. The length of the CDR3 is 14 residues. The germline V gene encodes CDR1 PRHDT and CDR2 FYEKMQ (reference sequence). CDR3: CASSSTGNYYEQYF. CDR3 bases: TGTGCCAGCAGCTCGACAGGTAATTACTACGAGCAGTACTTC.

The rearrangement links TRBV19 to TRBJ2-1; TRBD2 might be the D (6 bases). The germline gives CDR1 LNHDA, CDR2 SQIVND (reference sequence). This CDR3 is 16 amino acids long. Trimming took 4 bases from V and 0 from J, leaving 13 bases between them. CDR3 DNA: TGTGCCAGTAGTACCTTGTGGCGGGACTCCTACAATGAGCAGTTCTTC. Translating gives CASSTLWRDSYNEQFF.

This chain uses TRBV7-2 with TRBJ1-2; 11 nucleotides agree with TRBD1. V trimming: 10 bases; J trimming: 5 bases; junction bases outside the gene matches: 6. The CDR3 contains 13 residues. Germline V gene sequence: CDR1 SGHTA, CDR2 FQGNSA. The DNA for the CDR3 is TGTGCCATCTCCCGGGACAGGGGGTATGGCTACACCTTC. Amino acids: CAISRDRGYGYTF.

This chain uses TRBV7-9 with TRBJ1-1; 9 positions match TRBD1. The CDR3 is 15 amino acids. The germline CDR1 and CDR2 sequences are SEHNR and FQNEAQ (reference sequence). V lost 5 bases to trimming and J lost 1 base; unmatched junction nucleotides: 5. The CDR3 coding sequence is TGTGCCAGCAGCAACCGGGGACAGGGGAACACTGAAGCTTTCTTT. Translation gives CASSNRGQGNTEAFF. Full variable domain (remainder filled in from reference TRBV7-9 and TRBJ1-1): DTGVSQNPRHKITKRGQNVTFRCDPISEHNRLYWYRQTLGQGPEFLTYFQNEAQLEKSRLLSDRFSAERPKGSFSTLEIQRTEQGDSAMYLCASSNRGQGNTEAFFGQGTRLTVV.

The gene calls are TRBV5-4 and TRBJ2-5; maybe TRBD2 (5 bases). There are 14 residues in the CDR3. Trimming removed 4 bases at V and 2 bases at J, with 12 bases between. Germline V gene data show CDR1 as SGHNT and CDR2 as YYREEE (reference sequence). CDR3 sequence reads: CASSRTGLQETQYF. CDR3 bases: TGTGCCAGCAGCCGGACGGGGTTACAAGAGACCCAGTACTTC.

The CDR3: CASSVDRGEKLFF. The CDR3 coding sequence is TGTGCCAGCAGCGTGGACAGGGGCGAAAAACTGTTTTTT. V is TRBV7-3 and J is TRBJ1-4; TRBD1 aligns across 9 bases. Germline V gives CDR1 SGHTA, CDR2 FQGTGA. The CDR3 has 13 residues. V dropped 5 bases and J dropped 8; count of bases not matched to a gene: 3.

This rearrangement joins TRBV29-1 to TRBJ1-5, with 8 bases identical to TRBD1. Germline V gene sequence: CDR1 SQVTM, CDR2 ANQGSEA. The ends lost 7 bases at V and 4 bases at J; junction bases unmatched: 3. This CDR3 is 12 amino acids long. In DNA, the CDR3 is TGCAGCGCTCGGACAGGGAATCAGCCCCAGCATTTT. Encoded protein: CSARTGNQPQHF.

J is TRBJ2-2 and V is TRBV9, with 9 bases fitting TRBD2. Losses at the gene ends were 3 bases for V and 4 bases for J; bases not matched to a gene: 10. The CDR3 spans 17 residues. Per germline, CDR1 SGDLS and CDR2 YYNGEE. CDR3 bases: TGTGCCAGCAGCGAGAGACGAGCGGGGGGCGCCACCGGGGAGCTGTTTTTT. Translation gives CASSERRAGGATGELFF.

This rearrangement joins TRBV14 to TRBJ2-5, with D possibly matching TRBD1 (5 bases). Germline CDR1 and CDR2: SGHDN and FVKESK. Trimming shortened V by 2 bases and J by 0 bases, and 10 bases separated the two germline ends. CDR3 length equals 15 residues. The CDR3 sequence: CASSQRGRYQETQYF. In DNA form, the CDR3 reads TGTGCCAGCAGCCAAAGGGGCCGGTACCAAGAGACCCAGTACTTC. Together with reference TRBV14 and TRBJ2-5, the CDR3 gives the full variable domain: EAGVTQFPSHSVIEKGQTVTLRCDPISGHDNLYWYRRVMGKEIKFLLHFVKESKQDESGMPNNRFLAERTGGTYSTLKVQPAELEDSGVYFCASSQRGRYQETQYFGPGTRLLVL.

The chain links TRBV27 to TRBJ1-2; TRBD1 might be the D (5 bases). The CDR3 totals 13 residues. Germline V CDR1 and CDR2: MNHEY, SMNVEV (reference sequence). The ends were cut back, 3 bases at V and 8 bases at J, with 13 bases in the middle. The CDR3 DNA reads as TGTGCCAGCAGTTTGTCAGGGTCGCGGGGCTACACCTTC. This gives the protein CASSLSGSRGYTF.

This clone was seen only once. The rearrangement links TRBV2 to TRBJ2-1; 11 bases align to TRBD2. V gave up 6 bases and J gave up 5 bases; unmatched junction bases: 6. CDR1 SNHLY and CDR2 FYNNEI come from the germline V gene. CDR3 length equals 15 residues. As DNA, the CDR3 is TGTGCCAGCAGGAGGGCTAGCGGGAGGAACAATGAGCAGTTCTTC. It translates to CASRRASGRNNEQFF. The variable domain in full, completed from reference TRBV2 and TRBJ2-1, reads EPEVTQTPSHQVTQMGQEVILRCVPISNHLYFYWYRQILGQKVEFLVSFYNNEISEKSEIFDDQFSVERPDGSNFTLKIRSTKLEDSAMYFCASRRASGRNNEQFFGPGTRLTVL.

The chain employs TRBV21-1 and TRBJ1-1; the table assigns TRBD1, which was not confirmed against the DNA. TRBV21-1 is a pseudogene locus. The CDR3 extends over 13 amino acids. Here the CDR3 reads CASSKGSGSEAFF. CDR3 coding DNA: TGTGCCAGCAGCAAGGGGTCAGGGTCTGAAGCTTTCTTT.

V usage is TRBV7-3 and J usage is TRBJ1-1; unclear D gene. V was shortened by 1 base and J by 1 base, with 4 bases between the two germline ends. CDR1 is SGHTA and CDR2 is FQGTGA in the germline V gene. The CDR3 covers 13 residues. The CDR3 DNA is TGTGCCAGCAGCTTAAGGGCGAACACTGAAGCTTTCTTT. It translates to CASSLRANTEAFF.

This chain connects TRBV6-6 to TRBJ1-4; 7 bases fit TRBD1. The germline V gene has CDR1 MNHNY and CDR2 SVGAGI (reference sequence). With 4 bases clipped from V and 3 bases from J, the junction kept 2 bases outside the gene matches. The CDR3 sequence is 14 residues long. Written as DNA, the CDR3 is TGTGCCAGCAGTTTGGGACAGTCTAATGAAAAACTGTTTTTT. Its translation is CASSLGQSNEKLFF.